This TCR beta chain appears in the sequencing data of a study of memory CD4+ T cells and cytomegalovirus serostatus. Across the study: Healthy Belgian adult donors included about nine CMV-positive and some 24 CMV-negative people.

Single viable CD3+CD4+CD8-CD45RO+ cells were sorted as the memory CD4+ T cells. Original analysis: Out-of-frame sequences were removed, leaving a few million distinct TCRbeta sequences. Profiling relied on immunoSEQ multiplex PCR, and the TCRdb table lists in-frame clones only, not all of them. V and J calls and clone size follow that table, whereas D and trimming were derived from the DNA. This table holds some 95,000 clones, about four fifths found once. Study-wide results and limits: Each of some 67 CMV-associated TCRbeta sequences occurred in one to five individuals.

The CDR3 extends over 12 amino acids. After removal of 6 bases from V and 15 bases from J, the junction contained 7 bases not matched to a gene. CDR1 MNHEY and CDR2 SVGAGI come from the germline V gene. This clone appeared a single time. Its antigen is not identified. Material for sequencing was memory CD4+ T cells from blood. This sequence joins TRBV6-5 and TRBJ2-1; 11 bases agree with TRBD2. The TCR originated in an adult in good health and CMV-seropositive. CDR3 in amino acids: CASSVAGGPVFF. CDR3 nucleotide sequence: TGTGCCAGCAGCGTAGCGGGAGGGCCTGTGTTCTTC.